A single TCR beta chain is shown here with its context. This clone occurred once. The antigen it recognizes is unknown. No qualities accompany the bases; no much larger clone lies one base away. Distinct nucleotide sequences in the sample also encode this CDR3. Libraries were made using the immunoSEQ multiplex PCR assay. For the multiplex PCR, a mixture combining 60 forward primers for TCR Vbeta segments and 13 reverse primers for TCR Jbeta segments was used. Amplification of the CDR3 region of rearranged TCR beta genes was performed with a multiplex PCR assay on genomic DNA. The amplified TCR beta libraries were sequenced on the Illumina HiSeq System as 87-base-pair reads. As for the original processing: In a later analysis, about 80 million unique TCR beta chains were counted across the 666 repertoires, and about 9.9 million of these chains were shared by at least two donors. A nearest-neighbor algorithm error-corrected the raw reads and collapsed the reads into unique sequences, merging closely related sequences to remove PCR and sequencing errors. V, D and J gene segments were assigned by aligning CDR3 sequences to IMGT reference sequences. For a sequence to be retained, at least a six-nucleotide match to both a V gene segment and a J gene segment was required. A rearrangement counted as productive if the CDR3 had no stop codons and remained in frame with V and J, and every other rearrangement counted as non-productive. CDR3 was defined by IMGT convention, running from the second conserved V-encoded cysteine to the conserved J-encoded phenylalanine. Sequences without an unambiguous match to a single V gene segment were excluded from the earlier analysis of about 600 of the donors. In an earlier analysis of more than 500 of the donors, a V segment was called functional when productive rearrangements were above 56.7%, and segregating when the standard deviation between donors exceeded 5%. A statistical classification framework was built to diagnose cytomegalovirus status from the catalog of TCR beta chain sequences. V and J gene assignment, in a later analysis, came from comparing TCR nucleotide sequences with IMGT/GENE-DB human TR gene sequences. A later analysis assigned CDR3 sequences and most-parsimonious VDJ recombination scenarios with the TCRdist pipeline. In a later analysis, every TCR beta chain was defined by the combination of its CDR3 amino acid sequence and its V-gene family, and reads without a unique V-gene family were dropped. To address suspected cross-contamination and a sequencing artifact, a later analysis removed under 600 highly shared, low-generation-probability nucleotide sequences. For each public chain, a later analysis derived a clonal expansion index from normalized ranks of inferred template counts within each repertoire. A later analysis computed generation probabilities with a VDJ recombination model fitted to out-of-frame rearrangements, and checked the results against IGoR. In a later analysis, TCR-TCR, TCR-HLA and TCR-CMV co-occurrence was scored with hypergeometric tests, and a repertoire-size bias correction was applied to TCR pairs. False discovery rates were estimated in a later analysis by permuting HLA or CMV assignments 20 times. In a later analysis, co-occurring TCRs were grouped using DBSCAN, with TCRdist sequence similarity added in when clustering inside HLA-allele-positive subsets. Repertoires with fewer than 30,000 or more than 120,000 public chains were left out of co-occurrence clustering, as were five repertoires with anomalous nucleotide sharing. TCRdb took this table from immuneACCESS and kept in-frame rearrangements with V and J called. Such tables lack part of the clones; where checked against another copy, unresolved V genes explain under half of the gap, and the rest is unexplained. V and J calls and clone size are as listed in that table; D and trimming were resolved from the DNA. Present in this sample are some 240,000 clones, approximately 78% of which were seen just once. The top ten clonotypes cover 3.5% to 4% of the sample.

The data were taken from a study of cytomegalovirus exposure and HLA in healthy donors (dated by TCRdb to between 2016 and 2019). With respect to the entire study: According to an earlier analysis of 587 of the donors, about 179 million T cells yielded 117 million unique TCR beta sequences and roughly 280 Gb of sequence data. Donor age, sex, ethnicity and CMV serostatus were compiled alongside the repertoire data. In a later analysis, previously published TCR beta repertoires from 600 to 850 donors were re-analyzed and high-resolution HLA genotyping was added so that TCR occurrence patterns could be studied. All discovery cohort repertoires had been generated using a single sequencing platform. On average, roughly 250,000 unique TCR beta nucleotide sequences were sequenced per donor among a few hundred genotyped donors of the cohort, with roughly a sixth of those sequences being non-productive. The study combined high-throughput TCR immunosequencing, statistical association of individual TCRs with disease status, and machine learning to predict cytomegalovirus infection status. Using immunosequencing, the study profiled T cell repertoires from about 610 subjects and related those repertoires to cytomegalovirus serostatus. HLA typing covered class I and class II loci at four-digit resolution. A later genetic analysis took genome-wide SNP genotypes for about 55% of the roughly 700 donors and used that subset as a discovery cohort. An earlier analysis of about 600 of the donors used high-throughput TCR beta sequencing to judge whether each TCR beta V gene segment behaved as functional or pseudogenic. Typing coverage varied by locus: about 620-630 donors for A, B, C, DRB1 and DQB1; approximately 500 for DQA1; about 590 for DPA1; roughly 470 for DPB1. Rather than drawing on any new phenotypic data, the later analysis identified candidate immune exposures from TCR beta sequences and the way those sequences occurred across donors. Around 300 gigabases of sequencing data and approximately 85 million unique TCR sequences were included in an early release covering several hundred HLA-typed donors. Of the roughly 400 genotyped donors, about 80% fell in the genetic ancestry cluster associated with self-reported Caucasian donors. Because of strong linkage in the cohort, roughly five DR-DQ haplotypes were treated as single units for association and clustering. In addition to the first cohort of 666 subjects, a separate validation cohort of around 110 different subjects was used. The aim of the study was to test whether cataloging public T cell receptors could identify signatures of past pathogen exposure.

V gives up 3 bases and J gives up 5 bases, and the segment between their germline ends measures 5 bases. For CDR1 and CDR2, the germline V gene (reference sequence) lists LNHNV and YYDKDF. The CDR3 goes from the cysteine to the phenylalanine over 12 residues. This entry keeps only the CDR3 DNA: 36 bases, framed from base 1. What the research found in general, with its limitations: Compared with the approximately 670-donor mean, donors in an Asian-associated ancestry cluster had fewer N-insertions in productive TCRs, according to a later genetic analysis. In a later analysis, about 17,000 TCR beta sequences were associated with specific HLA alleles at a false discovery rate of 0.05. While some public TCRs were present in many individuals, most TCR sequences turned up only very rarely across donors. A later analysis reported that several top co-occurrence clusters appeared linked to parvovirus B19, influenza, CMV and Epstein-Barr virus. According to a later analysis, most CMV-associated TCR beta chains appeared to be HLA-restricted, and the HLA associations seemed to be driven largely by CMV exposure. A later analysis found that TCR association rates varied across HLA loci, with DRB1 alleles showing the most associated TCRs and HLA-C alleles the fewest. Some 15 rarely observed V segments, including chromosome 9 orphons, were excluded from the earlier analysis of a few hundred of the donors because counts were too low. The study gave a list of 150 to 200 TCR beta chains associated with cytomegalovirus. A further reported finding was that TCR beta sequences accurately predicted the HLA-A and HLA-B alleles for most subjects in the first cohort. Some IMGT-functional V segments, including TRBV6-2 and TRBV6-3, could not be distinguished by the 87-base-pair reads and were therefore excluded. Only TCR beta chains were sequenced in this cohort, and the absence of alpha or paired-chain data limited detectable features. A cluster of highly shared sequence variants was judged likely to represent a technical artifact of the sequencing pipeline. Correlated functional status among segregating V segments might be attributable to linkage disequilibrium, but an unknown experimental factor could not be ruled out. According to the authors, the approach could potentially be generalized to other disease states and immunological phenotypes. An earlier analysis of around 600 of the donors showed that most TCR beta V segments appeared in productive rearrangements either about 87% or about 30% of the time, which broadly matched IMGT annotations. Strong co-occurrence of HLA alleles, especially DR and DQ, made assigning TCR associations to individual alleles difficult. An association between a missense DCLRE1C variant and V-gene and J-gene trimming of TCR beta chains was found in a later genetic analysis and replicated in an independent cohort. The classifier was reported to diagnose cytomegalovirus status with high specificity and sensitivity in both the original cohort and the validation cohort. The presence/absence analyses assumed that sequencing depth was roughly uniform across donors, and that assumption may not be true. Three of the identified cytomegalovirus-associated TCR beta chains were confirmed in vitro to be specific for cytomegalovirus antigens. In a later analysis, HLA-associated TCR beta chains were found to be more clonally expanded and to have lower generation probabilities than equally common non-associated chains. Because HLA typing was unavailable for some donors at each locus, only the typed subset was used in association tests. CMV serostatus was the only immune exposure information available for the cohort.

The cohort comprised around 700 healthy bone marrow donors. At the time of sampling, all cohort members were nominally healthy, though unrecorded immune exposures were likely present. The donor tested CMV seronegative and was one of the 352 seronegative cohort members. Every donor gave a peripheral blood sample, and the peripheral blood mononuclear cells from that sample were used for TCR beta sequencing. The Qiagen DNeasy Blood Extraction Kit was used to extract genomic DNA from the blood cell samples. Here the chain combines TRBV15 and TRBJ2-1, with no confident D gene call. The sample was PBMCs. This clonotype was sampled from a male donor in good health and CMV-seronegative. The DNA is TGTGCCACCAGCAGGGCGGACAATGAGCAGTTCTTC. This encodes CATSRADNEQFF.